In this sample, the clone carrying this T cell receptor beta chain turned up a few times. Its specificity is not known. These data are taken from a study of T cells in Graves' hyperthyroidism and ophthalmopathy. Study results and caveats: Through a model of 13 V-J features, ophthalmopathy was separated from stable hyperthyroidism.

The CDR3 consists of 15 residues. V lost 2 bases to trimming and J lost 3 bases; unmatched junction nucleotides: 4. Germline CDR1 is MNHEY and CDR2 is SVGEGT. RNA transcripts gave rise to amplified TCR beta CDR3 regions. First-round RT-PCR of the TCR CDR3 relied on the HTBI primer set. MiXCR, run by TCRdb on the multiplex PCR reads, gives a single entry per CDR3 protein. The table lists under 450,000 distinct CDR3 sequences, about 18% of them singletons. Sequences were obtained from blood. This clonotype originated in a woman aged 30 to 39 with Graves' hyperthyroidism that later progressed to Graves' ophthalmopathy. J is TRBJ2-5 and V is TRBV6-2 or TRBV6-3; 9 nucleotides align to TRBD2. The CDR3 sequence is CASSYTGTSKETQYF. In DNA form, the CDR3 reads TGTGCCAGCAGTTACACCGGGACTAGCAAAGAGACCCAGTACTTC.